Listed below are T cell receptor beta chains from one sample, sequenced in a study of cytomegalovirus exposure and HLA in healthy donors. Libraries were prepared by immunoSEQ multiplex PCR; TCRdb keeps only in-frame clonotypes and omits some of them. The data contain roughly 100,000 clones, roughly 95% of them seen just once; the ten biggest clones take up around 0.85%. Sequenced sample: PBMCs. These receptors originate from a woman aged 18-29 years in good health and CMV-seronegative. The CDR3 runs from the conserved cysteine through the conserved F or W. The order of the fields is V gene, D gene, clone size, J gene, CDR3 protein, CDR3 DNA. D genes are given only for firm matches. Size is stated for part of the rows, as once, few or many counts, or as a class when the clone is expanded.

V: TRBV7-9
D: NA
size: NA
J: TRBJ1-4
CDR3: CASSLASTGTEKLFF
DNA: TGTGCCAGCAGCTTAGCGTCTACTGGGACAGAAAAACTGTTTTTT

V: TRBV27
D: TRBD1
size: NA
J: TRBJ2-7
CDR3: CASAPGTGGYEQYF
DNA: TGTGCCAGCGCCCCCGGGACAGGGGGCTACGAGCAGTACTTC

V: TRBV9
D: TRBD2
size: NA
J: TRBJ2-1
CDR3: CASSVDSGGYNEQFF
DNA: TGTGCCAGCAGCGTAGATAGCGGGGGTTACAATGAGCAGTTCTTC

V: TRBV7-9
D: NA
size: once
J: TRBJ1-1
CDR3: CASSLGGLNTEAFF
DNA: TGTGCCAGCAGCCTAGGCGGGTTGAACACTGAAGCTTTCTTT

V: TRBV11-3
D: TRBD1
size: NA
J: TRBJ2-1
CDR3: CASSLGPVMTGNEQFF
DNA: TGTGCCAGCAGCTTGGGCCCTGTCATGACAGGGAATGAGCAGTTCTTC

V: TRBV2
D: NA
size: once
J: TRBJ1-5
CDR3: CASRGQGSIGQPQHF
DNA: TGTGCCAGCAGGGGTCAGGGAAGTATAGGTCAGCCCCAGCATTTT

V: TRBV7-9
D: NA
size: NA
J: TRBJ1-2
CDR3: CASSLELQGDYGYTF
DNA: TGTGCCAGCAGCTTAGAGCTCCAGGGTGACTATGGCTACACCTTC

V: TRBV18
D: NA
size: NA
J: TRBJ2-2
CDR3: CASSPPSGRGSGELFF
DNA: TGTGCCAGCTCACCACCGTCCGGAAGGGGCTCCGGGGAGCTGTTTTTT

V: TRBV19
D: NA
size: NA
J: TRBJ1-1
CDR3: CASRREGNTEAFF
DNA: TGTGCCAGTAGACGAGAGGGGAACACTGAAGCTTTCTTT

V: TRBV7-6
D: NA
size: NA
J: TRBJ2-3
CDR3: CASRESGGTDTQYF
DNA: TGTGCCAGCAGGGAGTCGGGAGGCACAGATACGCAGTATTTT

V: TRBV5-1
D: NA
size: NA
J: TRBJ2-3
CDR3: CASSLGQTSTDTQYF
DNA: TGCGCCAGCAGCTTGGGGCAGACAAGCACAGATACGCAGTATTTT

V: TRBV5-8
D: TRBD1
size: NA
J: TRBJ1-6
CDR3: CASSSSTGGRGNSPLHF
DNA: TGTGCCAGCAGCTCTTCTACAGGGGGAAGAGGAAATTCACCCCTCCACTTT

V: TRBV6-5
D: NA
size: NA
J: TRBJ2-2
CDR3: CASSLSGVTGELFF
DNA: TGTGCCAGCAGTTTGTCAGGGGTTACCGGGGAGCTGTTTTTT

V: TRBV5-1
D: NA
size: NA
J: TRBJ1-1
CDR3: CASSTRQTGTEAFF
DNA: TGCGCCAGCAGTACGAGACAGACTGGGACTGAAGCTTTCTTT

V: TRBV12-5
D: NA
size: once
J: TRBJ2-5
CDR3: CASGFSSETQYF
DNA: TGTGCTAGTGGTTTTTCCTCCGAGACCCAGTACTTC

V: TRBV5-4
D: TRBD1
size: NA
J: TRBJ1-1
CDR3: CASSLGQGQDTEAFF
DNA: TGTGCCAGCAGCTTGGGACAGGGGCAGGACACTGAAGCTTTCTTT

V: TRBV27
D: NA
size: NA
J: TRBJ1-4
CDR3: CASRALGGENEKLFF
DNA: TGTGCCAGCAGAGCCTTAGGGGGGGAAAATGAAAAACTGTTTTTT

V: TRBV6-5
D: NA
size: NA
J: TRBJ2-1
CDR3: CASSLSQGEQFF
DNA: TGTGCCAGCAGCCTTAGCCAGGGTGAGCAGTTCTTC

V: TRBV28
D: NA
size: NA
J: TRBJ1-1
CDR3: CASSPRGRDTEAFF
DNA: TGTGCCAGCAGTCCACGGGGTCGCGACACTGAAGCTTTCTTT

V: TRBV5-1
D: TRBD1
size: NA
J: TRBJ1-5
CDR3: CASSLGEGAEPQHF
DNA: TGCGCCAGCAGCTTGGGTGAGGGGGCGGAGCCCCAGCATTTT

V: TRBV11-3
D: NA
size: NA
J: TRBJ2-5
CDR3: CASTSDWSEETQYF
DNA: TGTGCCAGCACCTCGGACTGGAGTGAAGAGACCCAGTACTTC

V: TRBV5-1
D: TRBD1
size: NA
J: TRBJ2-5
CDR3: CASSRDRQETQYF
DNA: TGCGCCAGCAGCAGGGACAGACAAGAGACCCAGTACTTC

V: TRBV5-8
D: NA
size: NA
J: TRBJ2-3
CDR3: CASSLGSTDTQYF
DNA: TGTGCCAGCAGCCTCGGTAGCACAGATACGCAGTATTTT

V: TRBV23-1
D: TRBD1
size: NA
J: TRBJ1-5
CDR3: CASSHHRGARGNQPQHF
DNA: TGCGCCAGCAGTCATCACAGGGGAGCTAGGGGCAATCAGCCCCAGCATTTT

V: TRBV7-2
D: NA
size: NA
J: TRBJ1-2
CDR3: CASSPGGRGRGGYTF
DNA: TGTGCCAGCAGCCCGGGCGGCAGGGGACGGGGAGGCTACACCTTC

V: TRBV5-1
D: TRBD1
size: NA
J: TRBJ2-7
CDR3: CASSLAPGGIYEQYF
DNA: TGCGCCAGCAGCTTGGCGCCAGGGGGCATTTACGAGCAGTACTTC

V: TRBV10-2
D: NA
size: NA
J: TRBJ1-5
CDR3: CASSELGERSNQPQHF
DNA: TGCGCCAGCAGTGAGCTCGGGGAGCGGAGCAATCAGCCCCAGCATTTT

V: TRBV10-3
D: TRBD1
size: NA
J: TRBJ1-1
CDR3: CAISVAGQEGALTYTEAFF
DNA: TGTGCCATCAGTGTTGCCGGACAGGAAGGGGCCCTAACCTACACTGAAGCTTTCTTT

V: TRBV2
D: NA
size: NA
J: TRBJ1-1
CDR3: CASRREGNTEAFF
DNA: TGTGCCAGCAGGAGGGAAGGGAACACTGAAGCTTTCTTT

V: TRBV9
D: NA
size: NA
J: TRBJ2-1
CDR3: CASSVETGGGGYEQFF
DNA: TGTGCCAGCAGCGTAGAAACGGGAGGGGGCGGCTATGAGCAGTTCTTC

V: TRBV30
D: TRBD2
size: once
J: TRBJ2-1
CDR3: CAWSLTGLTDNEQFF
DNA: TGTGCCTGGAGTCTTACGGGACTAACCGACAATGAGCAGTTCTTC

V: TRBV4-1
D: NA
size: once
J: TRBJ1-5
CDR3: CASSQEIFPGLPSNQPQHF
DNA: TGCGCCAGCAGCCAAGAAATCTTTCCGGGACTCCCTAGCAATCAGCCCCAGCATTTT

V: TRBV28
D: NA
size: NA
J: TRBJ2-2
CDR3: CASRLGQTGELFF
DNA: TGTGCCAGCAGACTAGGACAGACCGGGGAGCTGTTTTTT

V: TRBV15
D: NA
size: NA
J: TRBJ2-7
CDR3: CATSMWAGSSYEQYF
DNA: TGTGCCACCAGCATGTGGGCAGGAAGCTCCTACGAGCAGTACTTC

V: TRBV14
D: NA
size: NA
J: TRBJ2-5
CDR3: CASSDPHRGLKETQYF
DNA: TGTGCCAGCAGCGATCCGCACCGCGGGTTGAAAGAGACCCAGTACTTC

V: TRBV11-2
D: NA
size: once
J: TRBJ2-7
CDR3: CASSLASGESYEQYF
DNA: TGTGCCAGCAGCTTAGCTTCAGGGGAATCCTACGAGCAGTACTTC